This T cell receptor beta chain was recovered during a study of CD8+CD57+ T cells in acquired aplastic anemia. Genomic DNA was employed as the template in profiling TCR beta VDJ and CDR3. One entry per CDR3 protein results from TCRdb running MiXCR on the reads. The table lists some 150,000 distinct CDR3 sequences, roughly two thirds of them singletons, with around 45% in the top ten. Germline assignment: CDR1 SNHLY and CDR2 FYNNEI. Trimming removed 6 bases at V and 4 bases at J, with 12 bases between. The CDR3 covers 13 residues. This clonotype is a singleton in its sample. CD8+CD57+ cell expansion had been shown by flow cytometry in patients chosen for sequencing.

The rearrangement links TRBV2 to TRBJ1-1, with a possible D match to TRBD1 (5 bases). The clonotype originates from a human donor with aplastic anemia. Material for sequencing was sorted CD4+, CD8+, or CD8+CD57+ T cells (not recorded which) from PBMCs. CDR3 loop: CASRRDVGTEAFF. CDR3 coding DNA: TGTGCCAGCAGGAGGGACGTGGGCACTGAAGCTTTCTTT.